The TCR beta chain under discussion was sequenced for a study of T cell changes during pregnancy in multiple sclerosis. The table came from immunoSEQ multiplex PCR; TCRdb's copy has only in-frame clones and leaves some out. This sample carries 35,000 to 40,000 clones, more than 75% of them seen once, and the ten largest clones take 6% to 7.5%. The CDR3 extends over 15 amino acids. Per germline, CDR1 SSHAT and CDR2 FNYEAQ (reference sequence). This TCR was recovered from a female donor with multiple sclerosis, enrolled in a pregnancy study. The chain combines TRBV7-7 with TRBJ1-1, with D maybe TRBD1 (5 bases). This specimen was CD8+ T cells from peripheral blood mononuclear cells, taken in the third trimester of pregnancy. The chain's CDR3 is CAILRGRNSNTEAFF. DNA of the CDR3: TGTGCTATATTAAGGGGCAGGAACTCGAACACTGAAGCTTTCTTT.